One sample yielded the 18 T cell receptor beta chains listed below, sequenced in a study of blood T cells in healthy people across ages. Then a second PCR, running about 6 to 11 cycles, was carried out with a sample-barcoded 5' primer and a J-beta primer mix. TCRdb processed the 5' RACE reads anew with MiXCR; each CDR3 protein has one entry. Of over 450,000 distinct CDR3 sequences listed, around 24% were seen once; the top ten hold 8.7%. These data were also filed under a second study, of T cells of mothers and their children.

Material: blood. The receptors derive from a boy younger than 18 in good health.

This clonotype has only a few counts. The J gene is TRBJ2-5, the V gene TRBV12-3 or TRBV12-4; TRBD1 matches at 9 bases. The J segment lost 11 bases and the V segment lost 5 bases, leaving 12 bases of the junction unmatched. The CDR3 contains 14 residues. CDR3 residues: CASSIGTGTREQYF. CDR3 nucleotide sequence: TGTGCCAGCAGTATTGGGACAGGGACGAGGGAGCAGTACTTC.

The chain carries TRBV7-2 and TRBJ2-3; 9 bases are a match to TRBD2. This CDR3 comprises 17 residues. Trimming at V came to 3 bases and at J to 0 bases, leaving 7 bases not matched to a gene. Germline values: CDR1 SGHTA, CDR2 FQGNSA. The CDR3 here is CASSLMASGVSTDTQYF. CDR3 bases: TGTGCCAGCAGCTTGATGGCTAGCGGGGTGAGCACAGATACGCAGTATTTT.

Here the CDR3 DNA reads TGCAGTGCCCCTGTGGGAGGCACAGATACGCAGTATTTT. It encodes CSAPVGGTDTQYF. The gene calls are TRBV20-1 and TRBJ2-3; possibly TRBD2 for D (5 bases). This CDR3 region has 13 residues. V was trimmed by 6 bases and J by 1 base, leaving 11 bases between them. Germline CDR1 is DFQATT and CDR2 is SNEGSKA (reference sequence).

The chain employs TRBV6-2 or TRBV6-3 and TRBJ1-5, with 7 bases identical to TRBD1. V lost 4 bases to trimming and J lost 1 base; unmatched junction nucleotides: 1. The V gene's germline CDR1 is MNHEY and CDR2 SVGEGT. The CDR3 covers 14 residues. This CDR3 is CASSSTGSNQPQHF. CDR3 sequence (DNA): TGTGCCAGCAGTTCGACAGGGAGCAATCAGCCCCAGCATTTT.

This clonotype turned up a few times. The chain has TRBV7-9 and TRBJ1-2; weak D call: TRBD1 (5 bases). The CDR3 has 13 amino acids. V lost 6 bases and J 3 bases, leaving 11 bases between the germline ends. Germline CDR1 SEHNR, CDR2 FQNEAQ (reference sequence). CDR3: CASSFDRYYGYTF. As DNA, the CDR3 is TGTGCCAGCAGTTTCGACAGATACTATGGCTACACCTTC.

This clonotype was seen only a few times. With a much larger clone just one base away, this may be a read error. This sequence joins TRBV7-3 and TRBJ2-1; D gene uncertain. CDR1 is SGHTA and CDR2 is FQGTGA in the germline V gene. V was cut by 2 bases and J by 5 bases, with 7 bases left in between. CDR3 length: 13 residues. The chain's CDR3 is CASSLGVNNEQFF. In DNA form, the CDR3 reads TGTGCCAGCAGCTTAGGGGTAAACAATGAGCAGTTCTTC.

The chain has TRBV7-9 and TRBJ2-7, with D maybe TRBD2 (5 bases). V gave up 0 bases and J gave up 3 bases, with 9 bases separating them. CDR1 is SEHNR, CDR2 FQNEAQ, per germline (reference sequence). The CDR3 extends over 14 amino acids. CDR3 in amino acids: CASSLAASGYEQYF. In DNA, the CDR3 is TGTGCCAGCAGCTTAGCCGCCAGCGGCTACGAGCAGTACTTC.

This rearrangement joins TRBV11-1 to TRBJ2-4; TRBD2 matches at 15 bases. V shed 3 bases and J 7 bases; nucleotides not matched to a gene: 7. Per germline, CDR1 SGHAT and CDR2 FQDESV (reference sequence). This CDR3 is built from 17 residues. CDR3 sequence: CASSFGTSGRSRNIQYF. CDR3 coding DNA: TGTGCCAGCAGCTTTGGGACTAGCGGGAGGAGTAGGAACATTCAGTACTTC.

This clonotype was recorded a few times. The junction departs from germline at one end; a sequencing error may be responsible. The chain couples TRBV30 to TRBJ1-2, with D perhaps TRBD1 (5 bases). There are 16 residues in the CDR3. Germline assignment: CDR1 GTSNPN and CDR2 SVGIG (reference sequence). CDR3 nucleotides: TGTGCCTGGGAACGCAGGGAGATTGTTCGGGGATATGGTTACACCTTC. The encoded protein is CAWERREIVRGYGYTF. The full variable domain, with the rest looked up from reference TRBV30 and TRBJ1-2, is SQTIHQWPATLVQPVGSPLSLECTVEGTSNPNLYWYRQAAGRGLQLLFYSVGIGQISSEVPQNLSASRPQDRQFILSSKKLLLSDSGFYLCAWERREIVRGYGYTFGSGTRLTVV.

V and J are TRBV15 and TRBJ2-3; a possible D gene is TRBD1 (6 bases). The CDR3 runs to 12 residues. Trimming took 4 bases from V and 5 from J, leaving 7 bases between them. Germline CDR1 reads LNHNV; CDR2 reads YYDKDF (reference sequence). The CDR3 loop reads CATSIQGDTQYF. CDR3 nucleotide sequence: TGTGCCACCAGCATACAGGGAGATACGCAGTATTTT.

This clonotype has just a few counts. The CDR3, as DNA: TGTGCCAGCTCCCCGGGGACAGGGCTTGGTTCTTATGGCTACACCTTC. Residues: CASSPGTGLGSYGYTF. The chain recombines TRBV6-5 with TRBJ1-2; 9 bases are a match to TRBD1. Looked up from germline, CDR1 is MNHEY and CDR2 is SVGAGI. V dropped 8 bases and J dropped 5; count of bases not matched to a gene: 15. CDR3 size: 16 residues.

This clonotype was seen only a few times. The CDR3 DNA reads TGCGCCAGCAGCCAAGACGGGGGGGGCTTTAACACCGGGGAGCTGTTTTTT. This sequence encodes CASSQDGGGFNTGELFF. This chain uses TRBV4-3 with TRBJ2-2; 8 bases map to TRBD2. The CDR3 totals 17 residues. With 0 bases clipped from V and 2 bases from J, the junction kept 5 bases outside the gene matches. In germline, CDR1 is LGHNA, CDR2 YSLEER.

This clonotype has more than one count but fewer than ten. This chain joins TRBV7-3 and TRBJ1-1; the match to TRBD1 covers 8 bases. Germline V gene sequence: CDR1 SGHTA, CDR2 FQGTGA. J gave up 1 base and V 3 bases, and 13 bases lay outside the gene matches. The CDR3 covers 18 residues. CDR3 region: CASSLTGAATFSNTEAFF. The CDR3 bases are TGTGCCAGCAGCTTGACAGGGGCCGCCACCTTCTCGAACACTGAAGCTTTCTTT.

Details on this clonotype: Its ends do not fully match the called genes, so a read error is possible. The chain links TRBV2 to TRBJ2-1, with 7 bases aligning to TRBD2. This CDR3 region has 15 residues. The germline gives CDR1 SNHLY, CDR2 FYNNEI. CDR3 in amino acids: CVSTRGSLSYNEQFF. The CDR3 DNA is TGTGTCAGCACTCGCGGGAGCCTCTCCTACAATGAGCAGTTCTTC.

This clonotype has more than one count but fewer than ten. At one end, the junction sequence differs from germline, possibly due to a read error. V is TRBV20-1 and J is TRBJ1-5, with D tentatively TRBD1 (6 bases). The length of the CDR3 is 15 residues. Germline-derived CDR1 and CDR2 are DFQATT and SNEGSKA (reference sequence). CDR3 DNA: TGCAGTGCTAGCGGGGGCGGGTTAGGAGATCAGCCCCGGCATTTT. Protein: CSASGGGLGDQPRHF.

This clonotype was seen only a few times. The chain couples TRBV7-6 to TRBJ2-7; possible D gene TRBD2, 6 bases. V lost 1 base and J lost 0, with 16 bases in between. CDR3 length: 17 amino acids. CDR1 is SGHVS, CDR2 FNYEAQ, per germline. The CDR3 nucleotides are TGTGCCAGCAGCTTAGTGTCCAGCGGGTCCAGCTCCTACGAGCAGTACTTC. This codes for CASSLVSSGSSSYEQYF. The variable domain in full, completed from reference TRBV7-6 and TRBJ2-7, reads GAGVSQSPRYKVTKRGQDVALRCDPISGHVSLYWYRQALGQGPEFLTYFNYEAQQDKSGLPNDRFSAERPEGSISTLTIQRTEQRDSAMYRCASSLVSSGSSSYEQYFGPGTRLTVT.

This clonotype was seen more than once but under ten times. This chain joins TRBV20-1 and TRBJ2-1; 11 bases map to TRBD2. The J call may be mistaken, given a closer DNA end match to TRBJ2-5. Germline V gene sequence: CDR1 DFQATT, CDR2 SNEGSKA (reference sequence). The CDR3 runs to 15 residues. Here the CDR3 reads CSVSALAGGRETQYF. CDR3 sequence (DNA): TGCAGTGTTTCTGCGCTAGCGGGAGGTCGGGAGACCCAGTACTTC.

V usage is TRBV15 and J usage is TRBJ1-1; a possible D gene is TRBD1 (6 bases). V lost 4 bases, J lost 6 bases, and 18 bases lay in between. Germline CDR1 is LNHNV and CDR2 is YYDKDF (reference sequence). The CDR3 has 15 residues. The CDR3 nucleotides are TGTGCCACCAGCATAACAGGGTTGCGTCCGTCTGAAGCTTTCTTT. It encodes CATSITGLRPSEAFF.